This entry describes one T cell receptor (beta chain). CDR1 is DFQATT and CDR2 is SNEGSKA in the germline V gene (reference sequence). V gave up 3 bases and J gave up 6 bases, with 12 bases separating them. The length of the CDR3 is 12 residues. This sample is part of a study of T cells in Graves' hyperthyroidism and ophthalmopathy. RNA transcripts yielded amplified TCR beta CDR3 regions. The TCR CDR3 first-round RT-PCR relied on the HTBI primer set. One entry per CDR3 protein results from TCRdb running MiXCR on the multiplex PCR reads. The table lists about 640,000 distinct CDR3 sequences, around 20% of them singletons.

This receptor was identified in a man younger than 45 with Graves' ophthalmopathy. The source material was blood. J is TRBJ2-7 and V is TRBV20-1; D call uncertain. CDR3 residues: CSARIVASEQYF. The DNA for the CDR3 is TGCAGTGCTAGGATAGTAGCCTCCGAGCAGTACTTC.